A single TCR beta chain is shown here with its context. Its antigen is not identified. The authors drew 8.5 to 10 milliliters of peripheral blood from each donor. The study isolated at least 7 million PBMCs from each sample. This entry belongs to a study of blood T cells in healthy people across ages. A second PCR of about 7 to 12 cycles used a sample-barcoded 5' primer and a J-beta primer mix. TCRdb re-analysed the 5' RACE reads in MiXCR, keeping a single row per CDR3 protein. The sample lists about 1.4 million distinct CDR3 sequences, almost 60% occurring once. Per the germline V gene, CDR1 is MGHRA and CDR2 is YSYEKL. J was trimmed by 8 bases and V by 2 bases; bases with no gene match: 4. The CDR3 is made up of 14 amino acids. Notes on the study in general: Shifts in expanded clonotypes may have been confounded by donor CMV status, which was unknown.

The rearrangement links TRBV4-1 to TRBJ1-5, with 9 bases fitting TRBD1. This TCR derives from a man aged 18-30 years in good health. The sequencing input was blood. The CDR3 is CASSQTGGREPQHF. DNA of the CDR3: TGCGCCAGCAGCCAAACAGGGGGCAGGGAGCCCCAGCATTTT.